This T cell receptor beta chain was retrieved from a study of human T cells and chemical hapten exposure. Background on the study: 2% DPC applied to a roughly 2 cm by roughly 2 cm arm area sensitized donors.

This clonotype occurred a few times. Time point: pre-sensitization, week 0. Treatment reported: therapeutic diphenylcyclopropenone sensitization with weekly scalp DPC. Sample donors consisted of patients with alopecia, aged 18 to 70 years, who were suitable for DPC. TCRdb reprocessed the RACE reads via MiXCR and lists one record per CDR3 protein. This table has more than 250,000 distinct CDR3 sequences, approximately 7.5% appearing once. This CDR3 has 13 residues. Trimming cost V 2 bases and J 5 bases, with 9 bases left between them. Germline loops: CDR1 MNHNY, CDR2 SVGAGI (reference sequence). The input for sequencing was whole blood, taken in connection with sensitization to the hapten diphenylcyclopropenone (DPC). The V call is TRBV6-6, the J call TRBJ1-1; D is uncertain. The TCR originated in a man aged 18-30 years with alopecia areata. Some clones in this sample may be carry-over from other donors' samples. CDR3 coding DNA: TGTGCCAGCAGTTACGCTCGGGAAACTGAAGCTTTCTTT. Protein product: CASSYARETEAFF.